This TCR beta chain was documented in a study of Ad26.COV2.S vaccination and SARS-CoV-2 variants. Across the study: Donor joined the COV1001 Ad26.COV2.S trial arm. Notes on the study in general: Spike-specific TCR breadth ran higher among vaccine recipients than placebo recipients.

Germline CDR1 reads SGHRS; CDR2 reads YFSETQ. The CDR3 contains 14 residues. Trimming removed 0 bases from V and 6 bases from J, with 10 bases in between. The treatment denotes: roughly 19 received Ad26.COV2.S at low or high dose, single or two shots; 5 received placebo; per-sample allocation not given. It was on day 63 after the first vaccine or placebo injection that samples were taken. The donor was a Boston adult aged 18-55 years. On this clone: Its target is unknown.

Profiled with immunoSEQ multiplex PCR; TCRdb holds only in-frame clones, not every one. The sample records about 680,000 clones, 80% to 90% being singletons. The sequenced sample was peripheral blood, obtained in a trial of Ad26.COV2.S vaccine versus placebo. The sequence was collected from a person between 18 and 65 years old who received the Ad26.COV2.S COVID-19 vaccine or a placebo. The rearrangement links TRBV5-1 to TRBJ2-1; no reliable D call. The CDR3 DNA follows: TGCGCCAGCAGCTTGGCCCCGGAAGGCAATGAGCAGTTCTTC. The encoded protein is CASSLAPEGNEQFF.